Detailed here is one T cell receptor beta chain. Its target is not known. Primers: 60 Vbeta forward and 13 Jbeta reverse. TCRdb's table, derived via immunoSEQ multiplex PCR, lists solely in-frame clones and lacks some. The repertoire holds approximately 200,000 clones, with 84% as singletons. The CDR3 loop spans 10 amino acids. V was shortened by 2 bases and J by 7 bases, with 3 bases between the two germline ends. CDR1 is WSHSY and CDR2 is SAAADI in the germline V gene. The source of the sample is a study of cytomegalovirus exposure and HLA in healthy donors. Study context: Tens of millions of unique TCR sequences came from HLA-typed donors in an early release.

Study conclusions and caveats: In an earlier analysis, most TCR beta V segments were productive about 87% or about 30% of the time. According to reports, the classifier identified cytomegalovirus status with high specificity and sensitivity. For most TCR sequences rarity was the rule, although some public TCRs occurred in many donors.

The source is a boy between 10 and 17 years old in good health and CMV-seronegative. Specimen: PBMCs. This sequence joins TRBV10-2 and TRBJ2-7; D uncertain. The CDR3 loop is CASSETEQYF. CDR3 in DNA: TGCGCCAGCAGTGAGACAGAGCAGTACTTC.